This record looks at one T cell receptor beta chain sequence and its context. Its antigen is still unknown. The immunoSEQ assay was version 4, run in survey mode. Template was genomic DNA at around 9.3 ng/uL, with up to about 1 ug used per sample. Sequencing used immunoSEQ multiplex PCR; TCRdb keeps in-frame clones, though not all of them. The repertoire holds fewer than 40,000 clones, with over 80% as singletons. This record comes from a study of persistence of HIV-infected CD4 T cells. Study-wide background: The sample holds CD4+ T cells responsive to CMV or HIV-1 Gag. Findings and limits, study-wide: CMV- and Gag-responding cells had lower TCRbeta richness than CD3/CD28-responding cells.

The V gene lost 4 bases and the J gene lost 5 bases, with 12 bases spanning the gap. Germline V gene lookup returns CDR1 SEHNR and CDR2 FQNEAQ (reference sequence). This CDR3 is 13 amino acids long. The stimulus was lysate of CMV-infected fibroblasts, 10 ug/mL. CD40L/CD69 double-negative CD45RO-high memory CD4+ T cells were collected. CD8-depleted PBMCs were stimulated 15 to 20 hours with anti-CD28/CD49d costimulation, CD40-blocking antibody and enfuvirtide. Specimen: CD4+ T cells sorted from PBMCs after roughly 18-hour stimulation, collected from a patient who received antiretroviral therapy. The receptor was derived from an adult woman with HIV who was CMV-seropositive. The gene calls are TRBV7-9 and TRBJ2-7; D perhaps matches TRBD2 (5 bases). As DNA, the CDR3 is TGTGCCAGCAGCTACAGCGGCCGAGACGAGCAGTACTTC. It encodes CASSYSGRDEQYF.